This T cell receptor beta chain was sequenced in a study of T cell changes during pregnancy in multiple sclerosis (dated by TCRdb to about 2019). For the study in its entirety: The study examined how the T cell repertoire changed over the course of pregnancy in women with multiple sclerosis.

In regard to this clone: It has no known antigen specificity. The sample holds no much larger clone one base away, and base qualities are not on file.

Receptor amplification or capture employed the immunoSEQ multiplex PCR assay. The table was pulled from immuneACCESS by TCRdb, which kept in-frame rearrangements only. Such tables lose some clones; where checked, under half of the loss comes from unresolved V genes, and the rest has no known cause. The sample table shows tens of thousands of clones, and 90% to 95% are seen once. Clones ranked in the top ten supply approximately 1.1% of the sample. Counted from cysteine to phenylalanine, this CDR3 has 16 amino acids. Only the CDR3 part of the read is kept: 48 bases, read in frame from the first base. Ends trimmed: V by 6 bases, J by 1 base; bases unmatched to a gene: 9. Via the germline V gene, CDR1 is SGHTA and CDR2 FQGNSA.

The chain couples TRBV7-2 to TRBJ1-1, with 9 bases matching TRBD1. Sequencing used peripheral blood, obtained in the third trimester of pregnancy. The sequence was obtained from a female donor with multiple sclerosis, enrolled in a pregnancy study. In nucleotides, the sequence is TGTGCCAGCAGTTCCCGGGACAGGGCGACGAACACTGAAGCTTTCTTT. It translates as CASSSRDRATNTEAFF.